These 32 T cell receptor beta chains came from one sample sequenced in a study of circulating CD8 cells and anti-PD-1 response in melanoma. Sorting of live CD3+CD8+TCRalphabeta+ cells by PD-1 and/or TIGIT gave four subsets. Using approximately 15 ng of total RNA, TCR libraries were made with the QIAseq Immune Repertoire TCR panel. TCRdb itself ran the reads through MiXCR, one entry per CDR3 protein. The table includes a few hundred distinct CDR3 sequences, 8% to 8.5% detected once. The sample in question was CD8+ T cells from PBMCs, obtained at baseline or after one month of anti-PD-1 therapy (not recorded which). All receptors derive from a human donor with melanoma.

This clonotype is labeled medium-sized. Since no conserved phenylalanine or tryptophan closes the CDR3, a read error is the likely cause. The DNA is left out, because the CDR3 cannot be placed on it with certainty; the CDR3 is given as TCRdb lists it. This rearrangement joins TRBV20-1 to TRBJ1-1; TRBD1, the D gene given by the table, was not confirmed from the DNA. Both ends counted, the CDR3 spans 10 residues. Looked up from germline, CDR1 is DFQATT and CDR2 is SNEGSKA (reference sequence). This chain's CDR3 is CSASKRDTVI.

This clonotype rates as large (0.1 to 1%). The V and J genes are TRBV19 and TRBJ2-5; 7 positions agree with TRBD1. The CDR3 spans 15 residues. CDR1 LNHDA and CDR2 SQIVND come from the germline V gene (reference sequence). V dropped 6 bases and J dropped 4; count of bases not matched to a gene: 11. For the CDR3, the DNA is TGTGCCAGTAGGGGTCTGACAGGGTCGGCAGAGACCCAGTACTTC. Translated, it gives CASRGLTGSAETQYF.

By its share, this clonotype is large. This chain uses TRBV19 with TRBJ1-1, with D uncertain. The CDR3 runs 15 residues. Looked up from germline, CDR1 is LNHDA and CDR2 is SQIVND (reference sequence). The V end was cut by 9 bases, the J end by 0 bases, with 17 bases between. The CDR3 region has the DNA TGTGCCAGCCGGTGGGGAACTCTAATGAACACTGAAGCTTTCTTT. This encodes CASRWGTLMNTEAFF.

This clonotype is termed large. CDR3 DNA: TGTGCCAGCAGCTTAACGTCGGGGGACACTGAAGCTTTCTTT. Translated, it gives CASSLTSGDTEAFF. This chain links TRBV7-3 with TRBJ1-1, with D tentatively TRBD1 (5 bases). The V gene lost 0 bases and the J gene lost 3 bases, with 8 bases spanning the gap. CDR3 length: 14 amino acids. CDR1 SGHTA and CDR2 FQGTGA come from the germline V gene.

Judged by abundance, this clonotype is medium-sized. The CDR3 DNA reads as TGCGCCAGCAGCCAAGATCCAGACACCGGGGAGCTGTTTTTT. Its protein is CASSQDPDTGELFF. The chain employs TRBV4-1 and TRBJ2-2; D unresolved. The germline V and J ends were trimmed by 0 bases and 3 bases, with 5 bases remaining between them. The CDR3 sequence is 14 residues long. CDR1 MGHRA and CDR2 YSYEKL come from the germline V gene.

V gene TRBV7-3 combines with J gene TRBJ2-3; 10 positions match TRBD2. The trim removed 5 bases at V and 3 bases at J, leaving 5 bases unmatched. The germline V gene has CDR1 SGHTA and CDR2 FQGTGA. The CDR3 totals 15 residues. Here the CDR3 reads CASSPSGGATDTQYF. For the CDR3, the DNA is TGTGCCAGCAGCCCAAGCGGGGGGGCGACAGATACGCAGTATTTT.

In its sample, this clonotype is large. This sequence joins TRBV7-2 and TRBJ1-1; tentatively, D is TRBD1 (6 bases). Trimming pared 5 bases from V and 7 bases from J, leaving 20 bases between. CDR1 is SGHTA, CDR2 FQGNSA, per germline. This CDR3 comprises 15 residues. Here the CDR3 DNA reads TGTGCCAGCAGCCCACTTGGACAGACCCTCATTGAAGCTTTCTTT. Protein: CASSPLGQTLIEAFF.

In its sample, this clonotype is large. The genes are TRBV7-2 and TRBJ1-6; D not certain. Deletions cut 4 bases from V and 0 bases from J, with 10 bases between. CDR1 and CDR2 from the germline V gene are SGHTA and FQGNSA. CDR3 length: 16 residues. The CDR3 DNA is TGTGCCAGCAGCTCCCCGACTCGCTCCTATAATTCACCCCTCCACTTT. It encodes CASSSPTRSYNSPLHF.

This clonotype is judged medium-sized. The chain joins TRBV5-5 to TRBJ2-1, with TRBD2 matching over 9 bases. Germline CDR1 reads SGHKS; CDR2 reads YYEKEE (reference sequence). V shed 8 bases and J 9 bases; nucleotides not matched to a gene: 12. This CDR3 contains 14 residues. The CDR3 loop is CASYIAGVSTEQFF. CDR3 nucleotides: TGTGCCAGTTATATAGCGGGGGTATCAACTGAGCAGTTCTTC.

This clonotype qualifies as large. The genes are TRBV27 and TRBJ2-7; no definite D call. The CDR3 runs 11 residues. Germline lookup yields CDR1 MNHEY and CDR2 SMNVEV (reference sequence). V dropped 8 bases and J dropped 4 bases, with 9 bases sitting between them. The CDR3 coding sequence is TGTGCCAGCGGTAACGGTTACGAGCAGTACTTC. This sequence encodes CASGNGYEQYF.

Relative to its sample, this clonotype is large (0.1 to 1%). The V gene is TRBV30, the J gene TRBJ1-1, with no clear D. V was trimmed by 1 base and J by 1 base, leaving 4 bases between them. The CDR3 has 12 residues. Germline V gene sequence: CDR1 GTSNPN, CDR2 SVGIG (reference sequence). This CDR3 is CAWSEENTEAFF. The DNA for the CDR3 is TGTGCCTGGAGTGAGGAGAACACTGAAGCTTTCTTT.

This clonotype is medium-sized (0.01 to 0.1%) by share. CDR3 in amino acids: CSVVGRSNYGYTF. DNA of the CDR3: TGCAGCGTTGTAGGGAGATCTAACTATGGCTACACCTTC. The V call is TRBV29-1, the J call TRBJ1-2; D remains ambiguous. Germline CDR1 is SQVTM and CDR2 is ANQGSEA. Trimming removed 4 bases from V and 0 bases from J, with 9 bases in between. CDR3 size: 13 residues.

Remarks on this clonotype: A read error is possible here, since a much larger clone lies one base away. For the CDR3, the DNA is TGTGCCAGCAGTTTATATCGAGAGTTTACTGAAGCTTTCTTT. This sequence encodes CASSLYREFTEAFF. This rearrangement joins TRBV12-3 or TRBV12-4 to TRBJ1-1; no clear D gene. Trimming removed 2 bases at V and 5 bases at J, with 12 bases between. This CDR3 is 14 amino acids long.

This clonotype rates as medium-sized (0.01 to 0.1%). This may be a read error, as it is one base from a much larger clone. This chain connects TRBV27 to TRBJ2-7; the D gene is possibly TRBD2 (6 bases). V lost 6 bases and J 3 bases, leaving 18 bases between the germline ends. Per germline, CDR1 MNHEY and CDR2 SMNVEV (reference sequence). This CDR3 comprises 15 residues. CDR3 nucleotides: TGTGCCAGCAGCCAAAGACTAGGACCCCTCTACGAGCAGTACTTC. The encoded protein is CASSQRLGPLYEQYF.

Sample share makes this clonotype large. The J gene is TRBJ2-2, the V gene TRBV12-3 or TRBV12-4; 13 bases are shared with TRBD2. This CDR3 is built from 17 residues. V was clipped by 5 bases and J by 7 bases; unmatched bases: 10. CDR3 coding DNA: TGTGCCAGCAGTCCCGCCGGGACTAGCGGGGATTACGGGGAGCTGTTTTTT. Translated: CASSPAGTSGDYGELFF.

The chain recombines TRBV2 with TRBJ1-1; D is unresolved. This CDR3 spans 13 amino acids. V was shortened by 1 base and J by 5 bases, with 8 bases between the two germline ends. Germline values: CDR1 SNHLY, CDR2 FYNNEI. CDR3 DNA: TGTGCCAGCAGTGAAGTGTCGAGGACTGAAGCTTTCTTT. It codes for CASSEVSRTEAFF. The complete variable domain, with remaining parts taken from reference TRBV2 and TRBJ1-1, reads EPEVTQTPSHQVTQMGQEVILRCVPISNHLYFYWYRQILGQKVEFLVSFYNNEISEKSEIFDDQFSVERPDGSNFTLKIRSTKLEDSAMYFCASSEVSRTEAFFGQGTRLTVV.

This clonotype ranks as medium-sized. The chain recombines TRBV29-1 with TRBJ2-7; a weak D match, TRBD1 (6 bases). This CDR3 contains 13 residues. V lost 5 bases and J lost 0, with 11 bases in between. Germline CDR1 is SQVTM and CDR2 is ANQGSEA. CDR3 region: CSVKGESSYEQYF. For the CDR3, the DNA is TGCAGCGTTAAGGGGGAGAGCTCCTACGAGCAGTACTTC.

This clonotype qualifies as large (0.1 to 1%). The gene calls are TRBV25-1 and TRBJ2-3; D not resolved. The germline gives CDR1 MGHDK, CDR2 SYGVNS. This CDR3 spans 12 amino acids. V lost 8 bases and J 1 base, leaving 7 bases between the germline ends. The CDR3 DNA sequence: TGTGCCAGCGGATGGGGCACAGATACGCAGTATTTT. Protein sequence: CASGWGTDTQYF. The full variable domain, rest sourced from reference TRBV25-1 and TRBJ2-3, is EADIYQTPRYLVIGTGKKITLECSQTMGHDKMYWYQQDPGMELHLIHYSYGVNSTEKGDLSSESTVSRIRTEHFPLTLESARPSHTSQYLCASGWGTDTQYFGPGTRLTVL.

This clonotype is labeled large (0.1 to 1%). The rearrangement joins TRBV12-3 or TRBV12-4 to TRBJ2-3, with D uncertain. Trimming took 5 bases from V and 0 from J, leaving 6 bases between them. This CDR3 region has 13 residues. The DNA for the CDR3 is TGTGCCAGCAGTCCCTCTAGCACAGATACGCAGTATTTT. Amino acid sequence: CASSPSSTDTQYF.

Within the sample, this clonotype is medium-sized. This chain connects TRBV10-3 to TRBJ2-2; the match to TRBD2 covers 10 bases. The length of the CDR3 is 17 residues. Looked up from germline, CDR1 is ENHRY and CDR2 is SYGVKD. J was trimmed by 0 bases and V by 3 bases; bases with no gene match: 4. CDR3 nucleotide sequence: TGTGCCATCAGTGAAGGACTAGCGGTCGCGAACACCGGGGAGCTGTTTTTT. It translates to CAISEGLAVANTGELFF.

By sample fraction, this clonotype is large. This sequence joins TRBV4-1 and TRBJ2-1; possible D gene TRBD1, 5 bases. Germline V gives CDR1 MGHRA, CDR2 YSYEKL. This CDR3 spans 15 amino acids. The V gene lost 0 bases and the J gene lost 4 bases, with 10 bases spanning the gap. CDR3 loop: CASSQDRAGYNEQFF. CDR3 bases: TGCGCCAGCAGCCAAGACAGGGCAGGATACAATGAGCAGTTCTTC.

In its sample, this clonotype ranks as medium-sized (0.01 to 0.1%). The V gene is TRBV19, the J gene TRBJ2-3, with TRBD1 matching over 7 bases. The V gene's germline CDR1 is LNHDA and CDR2 SQIVND (reference sequence). The CDR3 has 17 residues. J lost 2 bases, V lost 1 base, and 9 bases had no gene match. The CDR3 protein is CASSIVFSGQYTDTQYF. As DNA, the CDR3 is TGTGCCAGTAGTATAGTCTTCTCGGGACAGTACACAGATACGCAGTATTTT. The variable domain in full, completed from reference TRBV19 and TRBJ2-3, reads DGGITQSPKYLFRKEGQNVTLSCEQNLNHDAMYWYRQDPGQGLRLIYYSQIVNDFQKGDIAEGYSVSREKKESFPLTVTSAQKNPTAFYLCASSIVFSGQYTDTQYFGPGTRLTVL.

This clonotype is labeled as medium-sized. The CDR3 loop reads CSARDPGRNEQYF. In DNA, the CDR3 is TGCAGTGCTAGAGACCCAGGTCGGAACGAGCAGTACTTC. V is TRBV20-1 and J is TRBJ2-7; D unclear. Per germline, CDR1 DFQATT and CDR2 SNEGSKA (reference sequence). The CDR3 runs 13 residues. Trimming stripped 0 bases from V and 5 bases from J, with 11 bases between.

Within the sample, this clonotype is hyperexpanded (1% or more). The chain joins TRBV12-5 to TRBJ2-6, with 8 bases that match TRBD1. CDR3 size: 18 residues. Germline CDR1 reads LGHNT; CDR2 reads FRNRAP. The J segment lost 2 bases and the V segment lost 7 bases, leaving 13 bases of the junction unmatched. CDR3 coding DNA: TGTGCTAGTGCTCTTGGACAGGGAAGGAACGCTGGGGCCAACGTCCTGACTTTC. As protein: CASALGQGRNAGANVLTF. Full variable domain (missing parts from reference TRBV12-5 and TRBJ2-6): DARVTQTPRHKVTEMGQEVTMRCQPILGHNTVFWYRQTMMQGLELLAYFRNRAPLDDSGMPKDRFSAEMPDATLATLKIQPSEPRDSAVYFCASALGQGRNAGANVLTFGAGSRLTVL.

This clonotype counts as large. The chain is built from TRBV6-1 and TRBJ2-7; D tentatively reads TRBD1 or TRBD2 (5 bases each). The CDR3 contains 14 residues. CDR1 is MNHNS and CDR2 is SASEGT in the germline V gene. V lost 3 bases and J 7 bases, leaving 16 bases between the germline ends. CDR3 nucleotides: TGTGCCAGCAGTGATTACGGGGCAGTGTGGGAGCAGTACTTC. Translated: CASSDYGAVWEQYF.

This clonotype is labeled as large. The chain uses TRBV7-3 and TRBJ2-3; 8 bases are shared with TRBD1. V shed 2 bases and J 5 bases; nucleotides not matched to a gene: 6. The CDR3 length is 15 residues. Germline lookup yields CDR1 SGHTA and CDR2 FQGTGA. In DNA form, the CDR3 reads TGTGCCAGCAGCTTACTGACAGGGGCGGAAGATACGCAGTATTTT. It translates to CASSLLTGAEDTQYF.

By its share, this clonotype is large. This chain joins TRBV25-1 and TRBJ2-1; D call uncertain. Trimming took 8 bases from V and 10 from J, leaving 15 bases between them. CDR3 size: 12 residues. Germline assignment: CDR1 MGHDK and CDR2 SYGVNS. CDR3: CASRRLVDEQFF. The CDR3 DNA reads as TGTGCCAGCCGAAGACTCGTAGACGAGCAGTTCTTC.

The CDR3 DNA reads TGCGCCAGCAGCCAGGCCCGTCGTACCGGGGAGCTGTTTTTT. It translates to CASSQARRTGELFF. The chain is built from TRBV4-3 and TRBJ2-2; D remains unclear. This CDR3 comprises 14 residues. From germline, CDR1 is LGHNA and CDR2 YSLEER. The V gene lost 3 bases and the J gene lost 5 bases, with 10 bases spanning the gap.

By share, this clonotype ranks as large. The V gene is TRBV7-2, the J gene TRBJ2-7; TRBD2 aligns across 8 bases. CDR1 is SGHTA and CDR2 is FQGNSA in the germline V gene. The CDR3 extends over 14 amino acids. The V gene end was trimmed by 5 bases and the J gene end by 1 base; junction bases not matched to a gene: 4. The DNA of the CDR3 is TGTGCCAGCAGCACGCGGGGGGCGTCCTACGAGCAGTACTTC. As protein: CASSTRGASYEQYF.

This clonotype has only a few counts. The chain recombines TRBV19 with TRBJ1-1; the D is unclear. Between the trimmed V and J ends, which lost 0 bases and 2 bases, there was a span of 7 bases. Germline CDR1 is LNHDA and CDR2 is SQIVND (reference sequence). The CDR3 sequence is 14 residues long. The CDR3 loop is CASSIEGGNTEAFF. CDR3 sequence (DNA): TGTGCCAGTAGTATAGAGGGCGGCAACACTGAAGCTTTCTTT.

A few counts support this clonotype. The chain combines TRBV7-3 with TRBJ2-5; 8 nucleotides agree with TRBD2. The V gene end was trimmed by 5 bases and the J gene end by 4 bases; junction bases not matched to a gene: 9. The CDR3 loop spans 15 amino acids. Germline assignment: CDR1 SGHTA and CDR2 FQGTGA. The CDR3 sequence: CASSPSGGGLETQYF. The CDR3 DNA reads as TGTGCCAGCAGCCCCTCCGGGGGGGGGCTAGAGACCCAGTACTTC. The complete variable domain, with remaining parts taken from reference TRBV7-3 and TRBJ2-5, reads GAGVSQTPSNKVTEKGKYVELRCDPISGHTALYWYRQSLGQGPEFLIYFQGTGAADDSGLPNDRFFAVRPEGSVSTLKIQRTERGDSAVYLCASSPSGGGLETQYFGPGTRLLVL.

This clonotype is deemed medium-sized. The rearrangement uses TRBV7-8 and TRBJ2-1; D unclear. CDR3 size: 12 residues. The V end lost 5 bases, the J end lost 9 bases, and 11 bases lay between the germline ends. Germline-derived CDR1 and CDR2 are SGHVS and FQNEAQ. CDR3 in DNA: TGTGCCAGCAGCCCGATCGGTGGTGAGCAGTTCTTC. This translates into CASSPIGGEQFF.